The 22 T cell receptor beta chains below all came from one sample that was sequenced in a study of graft-versus-host responses after intestinal transplantation. Assay: immunoSEQ multiplex PCR; the TCRdb copy retains only in-frame clones and omits some. The top ten hold about 0.2% of the sample, which has about 90,000 clones, about 95% seen once. The antigens for these receptors are not known. Sequencing used unstimulated CD4+ T cells sorted from spleen or lymph node cells, obtained before transplant. The receptors come from a human donor who was the organ donor for an intestinal transplant.

The V call is TRBV11-3, the J call TRBJ1-1; D is ambiguous. The CDR3 is 15 residues long. Germline CDR1 is SGHNT and CDR2 is YENEEA. With 2 bases removed from V and 3 bases from J, the gap between germline ends came to 13 bases. The CDR3 protein is CASSLWEVEDTEAFF. In nucleotides, the CDR3 is TGTGCCAGCAGCTTATGGGAAGTGGAGGACACTGAAGCTTTCTTT.

The chain joins TRBV12-5 to TRBJ1-3; D call uncertain. V was cut by 6 bases and J by 3 bases, with 12 bases left in between. CDR1 is LGHNT, CDR2 FRNRAP, per germline. The CDR3 sequence is 14 residues long. CDR3 region: CASGPTYRGNTIYF. CDR3 bases: TGTGCTAGTGGCCCGACATACCGTGGAAACACCATATATTTT.

The chain couples TRBV4-1 to TRBJ1-2; no definite D call. CDR3 length: 16 residues. The germline V gene has CDR1 MGHRA and CDR2 YSYEKL. The V gene lost 4 bases and the J gene lost 0 bases, with 15 bases spanning the gap. The CDR3 is CASSPDPYKTNYGYTF. The DNA for the CDR3 is TGCGCCAGCAGCCCCGACCCCTACAAAACTAACTATGGCTACACCTTC.

The genes are TRBV28 and TRBJ2-3, with TRBD2 identical over 10 bases. The V gene end was trimmed by 6 bases and the J gene end by 2 bases; junction bases not matched to a gene: 8. The CDR3 is 16 residues long. CDR1 is MDHEN and CDR2 is SYDVKM in the germline V gene. The CDR3 loop reads CASRDERGGPTDTQYF. The CDR3 DNA follows: TGTGCCAGCAGAGATGAGCGGGGGGGCCCCACAGATACGCAGTATTTT.

The chain uses TRBV28 and TRBJ2-7; D is unresolved. The CDR3 covers 13 residues. CDR1 and CDR2 (germline): MDHEN, SYDVKM. V was shortened by 8 bases and J by 2 bases, with 13 bases between the two germline ends. CDR3 region: CASGITVPYEQYF. Written as DNA, the CDR3 is TGTGCCAGCGGTATTACAGTGCCCTACGAGCAGTACTTC.

The rearrangement joins TRBV11-3 to TRBJ2-7; D unresolved. CDR3 size: 13 residues. Per germline, CDR1 SGHNT and CDR2 YENEEA. Trimming removed 5 bases from V and 6 bases from J, with 14 bases in between. The CDR3: CASSPGLRGEQYF. CDR3 coding DNA: TGTGCCAGCAGCCCGGGTCTTAGAGGCGAGCAGTACTTC.

V is TRBV10-3 and J is TRBJ1-4; D is ambiguous. CDR1 and CDR2 (germline): ENHRY, SYGVKD. The CDR3 contains 14 residues. V lost 4 bases and J 8 bases, leaving 14 bases between the germline ends. The CDR3 DNA reads as TGTGCCATCAGTGCGAGGGAAGGTGTGGAAAAACTGTTTTTT. Amino acid sequence: CAISAREGVEKLFF.

This chain links TRBV5-6 with TRBJ1-1; 8 bases match TRBD1. The ends lost 3 bases at V and 5 bases at J; junction bases unmatched: 15. Germline V CDR1 and CDR2: SGHDT, YYEEEE. CDR3 length equals 17 residues. Here the CDR3 DNA reads TGTGCCAGCAGCTCGGTGTGGCAGGGGGCATTAGGGACTGAAGCTTTCTTT. This encodes CASSSVWQGALGTEAFF. Based on the CDR3 plus reference TRBV5-6 and TRBJ1-1, the full variable domain is DAGVTQSPTHLIKTRGQQVTLRCSPKSGHDTVSWYQQALGQGPQFIFQYYEEEERQRGNFPDRFSGHQFPNYSSELNVNALLLGDSALYLCASSSVWQGALGTEAFFGQGTRLTVV.

The rearrangement uses TRBV6-5 and TRBJ1-1; no clear D gene. The CDR3 extends over 12 amino acids. Germline V gene lookup returns CDR1 MNHEY and CDR2 SVGAGI. Trimming stripped 3 bases from V and 0 bases from J, with 2 bases between. In DNA form, the CDR3 reads TGTGCCAGCAGTTATATGAACACTGAAGCTTTCTTT. Its protein is CASSYMNTEAFF.

The rearrangement uses TRBV12-5 and TRBJ2-3; 8 bases map to TRBD1. V was pared by 6 bases and J by 1 base, with 6 bases of the junction left unmatched. CDR3 length: 15 amino acids. Germline V gene sequence: CDR1 LGHNT, CDR2 FRNRAP. For the CDR3, the DNA is TGTGCTAGTGGGGTACAGGGGGATGGCACAGATACGCAGTATTTT. Translated: CASGVQGDGTDTQYF.

This chain joins TRBV6-6 and TRBJ1-2; TRBD1 agrees at 8 bases. Germline V gene sequence: CDR1 MNHNY, CDR2 SVGAGI (reference sequence). The CDR3 has 13 amino acids. Trimming at V came to 5 bases and at J to 3 bases, leaving 2 bases not matched to a gene. The CDR3 DNA reads TGTGCCAGCAGTCTACAGGGGGACTATGGCTACACCTTC. This codes for CASSLQGDYGYTF.

The gene calls are TRBV5-4 and TRBJ2-1; D not certain. Germline V gene sequence: CDR1 SGHNT, CDR2 YYREEE (reference sequence). Between the trimmed V and J ends, which lost 0 bases and 5 bases, there was a span of 9 bases. The CDR3 loop spans 14 amino acids. In DNA form, the CDR3 reads TGTGCCAGCAGCTTGGTCAACGAGGACAATGAGCAGTTCTTC. This encodes CASSLVNEDNEQFF.

This clone occurred a few times. The V call is TRBV18, the J call TRBJ1-4, with D possibly being TRBD1 (5 bases). The CDR3 is 12 residues long. CDR1 and CDR2 from the germline V gene are KGHSH and LQKENI. Trimming left V 2 bases short and J 10 bases short, with 8 bases between. In DNA form, the CDR3 reads TGTGCCAGCTCACCAACAGGCGGAAAACTGTTTTTT. Amino acid sequence: CASSPTGGKLFF. The full variable domain, its missing parts supplied by reference TRBV18 and TRBJ1-4, is NAGVMQNPRHLVRRRGQEARLRCSPMKGHSHVYWYRQLPEEGLKFMVYLQKENIIDESGMPKERFSAEFPKEGPSILRIQQVVRGDSAAYFCASSPTGGKLFFGSGTQLSVL.

Written as DNA, the CDR3 is TGCGCCAGCAGCTTTACAGGGGACACTGAAGCTTTCTTT. Translation: CASSFTGDTEAFF. This chain uses TRBV5-1 with TRBJ1-1, with 7 bases that match TRBD1. The CDR3 runs 13 residues. V dropped 2 bases and J dropped 3; count of bases not matched to a gene: 1. Per the germline V gene, CDR1 is SGHRS and CDR2 is YFSETQ.

CDR3 DNA: TGTGCCAGCAGCGTGACTAGCGGGGGGGCTGCAGATACGCAGTATTTT. This gives the protein CASSVTSGGAADTQYF. This chain joins TRBV9 and TRBJ2-3; 14 nucleotides line up with TRBD2. V shed 2 bases, J shed 4 bases, and the junction held 3 bases outside the gene matches. Per germline, CDR1 SGDLS and CDR2 YYNGEE. The CDR3 has 16 residues. The full variable domain, rest sourced from reference TRBV9 and TRBJ2-3, is DSGVTQTPKHLITATGQRVTLRCSPRSGDLSVYWYQQSLDQGLQFLIQYYNGEERAKGNILERFSAQQFPDLHSELNLSSLELGDSALYFCASSVTSGGAADTQYFGPGTRLTVL.

The chain recombines TRBV15 with TRBJ2-3, with 10 bases identical to TRBD2. The CDR3 extends over 19 amino acids. The V gene's germline CDR1 is LNHNV and CDR2 YYDKDF (reference sequence). J lost 1 base, V lost 0 bases, and 10 bases had no gene match. The CDR3 DNA reads TGTGCCACCAGCAGAGATCGGGGTCTAGCGGGGGCCCGCACAGATACGCAGTATTTT. Translated, it gives CATSRDRGLAGARTDTQYF.

V gene TRBV29-1 combines with J gene TRBJ2-7; D is perhaps TRBD1 (5 bases). Trimming took 2 bases from V and 3 from J, leaving 11 bases between them. CDR3 length: 13 residues. The germline V gene encodes CDR1 SQVTM and CDR2 ANQGSEA. This CDR3 reads CSVERSQGYEQYF. In DNA form, the CDR3 reads TGCAGCGTTGAACGCTCCCAGGGCTACGAGCAGTACTTC.

Notes on this clone: Different DNA sequences within this sample yield the same CDR3. The V call is TRBV28, the J call TRBJ2-5; 11 bases match TRBD2. The V gene end was trimmed by 5 bases and the J gene end by 3 bases; junction bases not matched to a gene: 11. Germline CDR1 MDHEN, CDR2 SYDVKM. CDR3 size: 17 residues. CDR3 bases: TGTGCCAGCAGTCTTGACCTGGAGACTAGCGGGGAAGAGACCCAGTACTTC. Protein: CASSLDLETSGEETQYF.

This clone was seen a few times. The chain links TRBV28 to TRBJ2-5; D possibly corresponds to TRBD1 (6 bases). The length of the CDR3 is 12 residues. V lost 5 bases and J lost 2, with 6 bases in between. Germline lookup yields CDR1 MDHEN and CDR2 SYDVKM. CDR3 amino acids: CASSDRQETQYF. The CDR3 bases are TGTGCCAGCAGTGACAGGCAAGAGACCCAGTACTTC.

This sequence joins TRBV11-2 and TRBJ2-5; 10 bases line up with TRBD2. CDR3 length: 15 amino acids. V was pared by 3 bases and J by 5 bases, with 6 bases of the junction left unmatched. Per germline, CDR1 SGHAT and CDR2 FQNNGV. CDR3 protein: CASSFSGGTTETQYF. CDR3 DNA sequence: TGTGCCAGCAGCTTTAGCGGGGGGACAACTGAGACCCAGTACTTC.

This chain uses TRBV30 with TRBJ1-3; D gene uncertain. From germline, CDR1 is GTSNPN and CDR2 SVGIG (reference sequence). The CDR3 has 15 amino acids. Trimming took 2 bases from V and 4 from J, leaving 15 bases between them. The CDR3 DNA reads TGTGCCTGGAGTTTCTCCCGGACGGCGGGAAACACCATATATTTT. Amino acids: CAWSFSRTAGNTIYF.

The rearrangement links TRBV5-4 to TRBJ1-4; D is possibly TRBD1 (5 bases). Germline CDR1 is SGHNT and CDR2 is YYREEE (reference sequence). Between the trimmed V and J ends, which lost 1 base and 6 bases, there was a span of 13 bases. The CDR3 runs to 15 residues. The CDR3 here is CASSLMSGGDEKLFF. The CDR3 DNA sequence: TGTGCCAGCAGCTTGATGTCGGGGGGGGATGAAAAACTGTTTTTT.